Listed here are 30 T cell receptor beta chains from one sample, sequenced in a study of T-cell reconstitution after alpha-beta-depleted transplantation in children. As it was prepared, the TCRbeta library received unique molecular identifiers. TCRdb ran MiXCR on the PCR reads and lists one entry per CDR3 protein. The table includes approximately 230,000 distinct CDR3 sequences, 24% detected once. The source was PBMCs, mostly from graft donor cells, collected 360 days after TCRalphabeta/CD19-depleted stem cell transplant. The receptors here all came from a female patient aged 2 to 10 who had a stem cell transplant for congenital amegakaryocytic thrombocytopenia, so the T cells may come from the graft donor.

The chain has TRBV23-1 and TRBJ2-5; D may be TRBD1 (7 bases). TRBV23-1 is an open reading frame whose function is uncertain. CDR3 size: 14 residues. V was shortened by 8 bases and J by 2 bases, with 15 bases between the two germline ends. The CDR3 bases are TGCGCCAGCCTCCCGGAGGGACAGCAAGAGACCCAGTACTTC. Translation gives CASLPEGQQETQYF.

The chain links TRBV19 to TRBJ1-5; TRBD1 aligns across 7 bases. V gave up 3 bases and J gave up 0 bases; unmatched junction bases: 8. CDR1 LNHDA and CDR2 SQIVND come from the germline V gene (reference sequence). The CDR3 covers 17 residues. This CDR3 reads CASSIPLRQGSNQPQHF. Written as DNA, the CDR3 is TGTGCCAGTAGTATCCCCCTTCGACAGGGTAGCAATCAGCCCCAGCATTTT.

The chain recombines TRBV20-1 with TRBJ2-1; 9 bases agree with TRBD2. The J segment lost 3 bases and the V segment lost 6 bases, leaving 9 bases of the junction unmatched. Germline CDR1 and CDR2: DFQATT and SNEGSKA (reference sequence). CDR3 length equals 15 residues. CDR3 in amino acids: CSARKRGDVYNEQFF. CDR3 nucleotide sequence: TGCAGTGCCAGGAAGCGGGGGGATGTCTACAATGAGCAGTTCTTC.

The V and J genes are TRBV9 and TRBJ2-1; 11 nucleotides align to TRBD1. From germline, CDR1 is SGDLS and CDR2 YYNGEE. The V segment lost 3 bases and the J segment 6 bases; nucleotides outside the gene matches: 8. The CDR3 length is 16 residues. The CDR3: CASSARFGTGGNEQFF. For the CDR3, the DNA is TGTGCCAGCAGCGCCCGTTTCGGGACAGGGGGCAATGAGCAGTTCTTC.

The chain couples TRBV6-1 to TRBJ1-2; D unresolved. CDR3 size: 13 residues. Germline values: CDR1 MNHNS, CDR2 SASEGT. V gave up 1 base and J gave up 3 bases, with 6 bases separating them. The CDR3 DNA reads TGTGCCAGCAGTGAAGTTCCTGACTATGGCTACACCTTC. It yields the protein CASSEVPDYGYTF.

At least ten counts were recorded for this clonotype. The chain recombines TRBV10-3 with TRBJ2-3; D is undetermined. Germline V lookup: CDR1 ENHRY, CDR2 SYGVKD. Trimming stripped 3 bases from V and 3 bases from J, with 16 bases between. This CDR3 has 16 residues. CDR3 protein: CAISESWARVTDTQYF. The DNA of the CDR3 is TGTGCCATCAGTGAATCGTGGGCACGGGTTACAGATACGCAGTATTTT.

This clonotype was counted only a few times. V usage is TRBV20-1 and J usage is TRBJ2-7; D is perhaps TRBD1 (5 bases). From germline, CDR1 is DFQATT and CDR2 SNEGSKA (reference sequence). Trimming removed 3 bases at V and 11 bases at J, with 14 bases between. The CDR3 consists of 11 residues. CDR3 DNA sequence: TGCAGTGCTAGTTGGACATCTGAAGAGTACTTC. Translating gives CSASWTSEEYF.

Only a few counts were recorded for this clonotype. The rearrangement uses TRBV10-3 and TRBJ2-2; tentatively, D is TRBD1 or TRBD2 (6 bases each). V was trimmed by 4 bases and J by 1 base, leaving 16 bases between them. The germline V gene has CDR1 ENHRY and CDR2 SYGVKD. The CDR3 runs 17 residues. The CDR3 is CAISGGARPGNTGELFF. The CDR3 DNA sequence: TGTGCCATCAGTGGGGGGGCCCGGCCGGGGAACACCGGGGAGCTGTTTTTT.

This clonotype was seen a few times. The chain uses TRBV9 and TRBJ1-4; D unresolved. This CDR3 has 16 amino acids. Trimming took off 4 bases at V and 3 bases at J, with 16 bases between the two ends. CDR1 SGDLS and CDR2 YYNGEE come from the germline V gene. The CDR3 region has the DNA TGTGCCAGCAGCATGGGAGGACGTGCCTCTAATGAAAAACTGTTTTTT. Its protein product is CASSMGGRASNEKLFF.

This clonotype was observed many times. This chain links TRBV29-1 with TRBJ2-7, with TRBD2 matching 11 bases. Germline trimming cut 6 bases from V and 7 bases from J; bases unmatched to any gene: 8. This CDR3 is built from 13 residues. Germline assignment: CDR1 SQVTM and CDR2 ANQGSEA. The CDR3 region has the DNA TGCAGCGTCGAACCCCTAGCGGGAGGTGAGCAGTACTTC. Encoded protein: CSVEPLAGGEQYF.

The chain links TRBV20-1 to TRBJ1-1, with D possibly matching TRBD1 (5 bases). V was clipped by 3 bases and J by 1 base, with 9 bases between them. The CDR3 is made up of 13 amino acids. Germline V gene lookup returns CDR1 DFQATT and CDR2 SNEGSKA (reference sequence). This CDR3 is CSARAGPNTEAFF. The CDR3 bases are TGCAGTGCTAGGGCAGGGCCGAACACTGAAGCTTTCTTT.

This clonotype was picked up a small number of times. The J gene is TRBJ1-5, the V gene TRBV29-1, with 8 positions matching TRBD1. This CDR3 spans 11 amino acids. The V and J ends lost 7 bases and 12 bases, in that order; junction bases with no gene match: 8. CDR1 and CDR2 from the germline V gene are SQVTM and ANQGSEA. CDR3 loop: CSALTGADQHF. The CDR3 DNA is TGCAGCGCACTGACAGGGGCGGACCAGCATTTT.

V usage is TRBV10-3 and J usage is TRBJ2-2; the match to TRBD2 covers 13 bases. The germline CDR1 and CDR2 sequences are ENHRY and SYGVKD. CDR3 length equals 15 residues. J gave up 6 bases and V 6 bases, and 4 bases lay outside the gene matches. The CDR3 DNA follows: TGTGCCATCAGCGGACTAGCGGGAGCGGCCGGGGAGCTGTTTTTT. It codes for CAISGLAGAAGELFF.

The CDR3 DNA is TGTACCCTCACCCGCTTTGGAATACGAGGGTATGGTGCTATTGAAGCTTTCTTT. Translating gives CTLTRFGIRGYGAIEAFF. This chain links TRBV12-3 or TRBV12-4 with TRBJ1-1, with D unresolved. This CDR3 has 18 amino acids.

V and J are TRBV4-1 and TRBJ2-1; 8 bases fit TRBD1. Germline V gives CDR1 MGHRA, CDR2 YSYEKL. The CDR3 is 20 residues long. J gave up 5 bases and V 0 bases, and 18 bases lay outside the gene matches. CDR3 protein: CASSQDPLGQEIVEDNEQFF. CDR3 sequence (DNA): TGCGCCAGCAGCCAAGATCCCCTGGGACAGGAAATAGTAGAGGACAATGAGCAGTTCTTC.

This clonotype was detected many times. This chain connects TRBV5-1 to TRBJ1-1; tentative D call: TRBD1 (6 bases). Trimming removed 4 bases from V and 4 bases from J, with 8 bases in between. This CDR3 has 12 amino acids. Per the germline V gene, CDR1 is SGHRS and CDR2 is YFSETQ. The CDR3 DNA follows: TGCGCCAGCAGCACGGACAGCACTGAAGCTTTCTTT. Protein sequence: CASSTDSTEAFF.

V is TRBV15 and J is TRBJ2-7, with D possibly matching TRBD1 (6 bases). CDR1 and CDR2 from the germline V gene are LNHNV and YYDKDF (reference sequence). The CDR3 contains 15 residues. Trimming took off 1 base at V and 4 bases at J, with 14 bases between the two ends. The CDR3 nucleotides are TGTGCCACCAGCAGAGGGGGGCCCCTAGTTTACGAGCAGTACTTC. Its protein product is CATSRGGPLVYEQYF.

This clonotype was counted between two and nine times. The rearrangement joins TRBV30 to TRBJ2-2, with D unresolved. Germline CDR1 reads GTSNPN; CDR2 reads SVGIG (reference sequence). The CDR3 runs to 13 residues. Trimming shortened V by 3 bases and J by 3 bases, and 8 bases separated the two germline ends. The CDR3 DNA sequence: TGTGCCTGGAGGCGAGGCTACACCGGGGAGCTGTTTTTT. It codes for CAWRRGYTGELFF. Supplemented by reference TRBV30 and TRBJ2-2, the full variable domain reads SQTIHQWPATLVQPVGSPLSLECTVEGTSNPNLYWYRQAAGRGLQLLFYSVGIGQISSEVPQNLSASRPQDRQFILSSKKLLLSDSGFYLCAWRRGYTGELFFGEGSRLTVL.

This chain uses TRBV6-2 or TRBV6-3 with TRBJ2-7; D possibly uses TRBD1 or TRBD2 (5 bases each). V was cut by 9 bases and J by 4 bases, with 19 bases left in between. The CDR3 covers 14 residues. The V gene's germline CDR1 is MNHEY and CDR2 SVGEGT. CDR3 sequence: CASKLPFEGYEQYF. As DNA, the CDR3 is TGTGCCAGTAAGCTCCCTTTCGAGGGGTACGAGCAGTACTTC.

This clonotype appeared a few times. The chain is built from TRBV15 and TRBJ1-6; D unclear. Trimming removed 0 bases at V and 10 bases at J, with 7 bases between. There are 13 residues in the CDR3. Germline CDR1 and CDR2: LNHNV and YYDKDF (reference sequence). The CDR3 loop reads CATSRDLGSPLHF. CDR3 DNA sequence: TGTGCCACCAGCAGAGATCTGGGCTCACCCCTCCACTTT.

This clonotype was recorded many times. The rearrangement uses TRBV29-1 and TRBJ2-7, with TRBD2 matching over 8 bases. The junction had 9 bases not matched to a gene; V was cut back by 7 bases and J by 1 base. From germline, CDR1 is SQVTM and CDR2 ANQGSEA. The CDR3 is 14 amino acids. CDR3 bases: TGCAGCGCCTTGAAGACTAGCGATTCCTACGAGCAGTACTTC. This codes for CSALKTSDSYEQYF.

This clonotype was counted only a few times. The V and J genes are TRBV28 and TRBJ2-2; 7 bases line up with TRBD2. The CDR3 is 17 amino acids. Germline V gene sequence: CDR1 MDHEN, CDR2 SYDVKM. The trim removed 3 bases at V and 2 bases at J, leaving 9 bases unmatched. CDR3 DNA: TGTGCCAGCAGTTTCCCTTCTGGACTAGAAAACACCGGGGAGCTGTTTTTT. Amino acid sequence: CASSFPSGLENTGELFF.

V is TRBV15 and J is TRBJ1-2; D gene ambiguous. Trimming cost V 3 bases and J 4 bases, with 18 bases left between them. The CDR3 totals 16 residues. Germline-derived CDR1 and CDR2 are LNHNV and YYDKDF (reference sequence). CDR3 sequence: CATSRELRQAGYGYTF. The CDR3 DNA is TGTGCCACCAGCAGGGAGCTTCGGCAGGCGGGCTATGGCTACACCTTC.

This clonotype was counted ten times or more. The chain recombines TRBV9 with TRBJ2-3; 13 bases agree with TRBD2. With 3 bases clipped from V and 3 bases from J, the junction kept 4 bases outside the gene matches. This CDR3 has 16 amino acids. CDR1 is SGDLS, CDR2 YYNGEE, per germline. CDR3 in amino acids: CASSAGTSGNTDTQYF. The DNA for the CDR3 is TGTGCCAGCAGCGCCGGGACTAGCGGGAATACAGATACGCAGTATTTT.

V and J are TRBV7-8 and TRBJ1-2, with 8 bases aligning to TRBD1. With 3 bases clipped from V and 6 bases from J, the junction kept 21 bases outside the gene matches. The CDR3 consists of 19 residues. Germline-derived CDR1 and CDR2 are SGHVS and FQNEAQ. This chain's CDR3 is CASSLVSWVPWTGRDGYTF. CDR3 DNA sequence: TGTGCCAGCAGCTTGGTCAGCTGGGTTCCCTGGACAGGGCGGGATGGCTACACCTTC.

This clonotype has only a few counts. The chain is built from TRBV4-1 and TRBJ2-7; 7 positions match TRBD1. The CDR3 runs to 16 residues. After removal of 1 base from V and 3 bases from J, the junction contained 9 bases not matched to a gene. CDR1 is MGHRA and CDR2 is YSYEKL in the germline V gene. CDR3 residues: CASSQVDRDRRYEQYF. CDR3 sequence (DNA): TGCGCCAGCAGCCAAGTTGATAGGGACAGACGCTACGAGCAGTACTTC.

This clonotype was counted only a few times. V and J are TRBV6-1 and TRBJ2-7; 10 bases are shared with TRBD2. Germline V gives CDR1 MNHNS, CDR2 SASEGT. This CDR3 has 15 residues. Trimming at V came to 5 bases and at J to 3 bases, leaving 7 bases not matched to a gene. Here the CDR3 DNA reads TGTGCCAGCAGTCCCGGACTAGCGGAATTCTACGAGCAGTACTTC. Translated: CASSPGLAEFYEQYF.

This clonotype was detected only a few times. J is TRBJ2-7 and V is TRBV20-1; TRBD2 matches 12 bases. Unmatched junction bases numbered 4, after V lost 0 bases and J lost 4 bases. Germline loops: CDR1 DFQATT, CDR2 SNEGSKA (reference sequence). The CDR3 is 15 residues long. CDR3 in amino acids: CSARDRTSGRYEQYF. As DNA, the CDR3 is TGCAGTGCTAGAGATCGCACTAGCGGGAGGTACGAGCAGTACTTC.

V usage is TRBV12-3 or TRBV12-4 and J usage is TRBJ2-1; 11 nucleotides line up with TRBD2. Trimming removed 3 bases from V and 5 bases from J; junction bases left unmatched: 3. The CDR3 is 15 residues long. The CDR3 coding sequence is TGTGCCAGCAGTTTCTCGACTAGCGGGAACAATGAGCAGTTCTTC. Its protein is CASSFSTSGNNEQFF.

The chain joins TRBV28 to TRBJ1-1; weak D call: TRBD1 (6 bases). From germline, CDR1 is MDHEN and CDR2 SYDVKM. The CDR3 contains 13 residues. With 4 bases removed from V and 11 bases from J, the gap between germline ends came to 17 bases. CDR3 sequence: CASSSGEGEVAFF. The CDR3 nucleotides are TGTGCCAGCAGTTCGGGGGAGGGGGAGGTCGCTTTCTTT.